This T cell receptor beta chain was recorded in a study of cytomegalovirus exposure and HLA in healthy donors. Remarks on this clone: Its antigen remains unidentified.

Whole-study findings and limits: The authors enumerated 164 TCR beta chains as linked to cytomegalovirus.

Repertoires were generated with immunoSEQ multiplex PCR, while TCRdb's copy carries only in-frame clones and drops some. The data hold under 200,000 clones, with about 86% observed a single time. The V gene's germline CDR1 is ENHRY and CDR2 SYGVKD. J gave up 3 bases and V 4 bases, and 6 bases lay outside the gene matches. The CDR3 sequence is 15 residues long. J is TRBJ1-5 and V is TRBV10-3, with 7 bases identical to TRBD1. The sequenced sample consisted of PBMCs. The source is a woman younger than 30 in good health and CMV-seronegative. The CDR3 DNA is TGTGCCATCAGTGTCGGGACAGCTTTCAATCAGCCCCAGCATTTT. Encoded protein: CAISVGTAFNQPQHF.